One sample yielded the 27 T cell receptor beta chains listed below, sequenced in a study of cytomegalovirus exposure and HLA in healthy donors. It was with 60 Vbeta and 13 Jbeta primers that the PCR ran. TCRdb keeps only in-frame clones here, not all; method: immunoSEQ multiplex PCR. The sample includes 140,000 to 150,000 clones, about 80% of them seen just once. The sequenced sample was PBMCs. The receptors come from a female donor in good health and CMV-seronegative.

This clone showed up just a few times. The V and J genes are TRBV5-5 and TRBJ2-5, with 9 bases lining up with TRBD1. Germline loops: CDR1 SGHKS, CDR2 YYEKEE (reference sequence). V lost 4 bases to trimming and J lost 5 bases; unmatched junction nucleotides: 3. The CDR3 is made up of 13 amino acids. The CDR3 DNA sequence: TGTGCCAGCAGCGACGGACAGGGGGAGACCCAGTACTTC. Residues: CASSDGQGETQYF. The full variable domain, its missing parts supplied by reference TRBV5-5 and TRBJ2-5, is DAGVTQSPTHLIKTRGQQVTLRCSPISGHKSVSWYQQVLGQGPQFIFQYYEKEERGRGNFPDRFSARQFPNYSSELNVNALLLGDSALYLCASSDGQGETQYFGPGTRLLVL.

V and J are TRBV9 and TRBJ2-3, with a weak D call TRBD1 (6 bases). Germline V CDR1 and CDR2: SGDLS, YYNGEE. Between the trimmed V and J ends, which lost 0 bases and 1 base, there was a span of 30 bases. This CDR3 region has 22 residues. The CDR3 coding sequence is TGTGCCAGCAGCGTAGACCCGTCTTGGGGACAACCGATTGTCGCGGGCACAGATACGCAGTATTTT. Translation: CASSVDPSWGQPIVAGTDTQYF.

The chain couples TRBV9 to TRBJ1-4; the D gene is possibly TRBD1 (6 bases). CDR1 is SGDLS, CDR2 YYNGEE, per germline. This CDR3 contains 16 residues. Trimming removed 0 bases from V and 0 bases from J, with 9 bases in between. The CDR3 DNA reads TGTGCCAGCAGCGTAGGGACAGCCGCAACTAATGAAAAACTGTTTTTT. It encodes CASSVGTAATNEKLFF.

Concerning this clone itself: Other DNA sequences of this sample code for an identical CDR3. The chain employs TRBV7-2 and TRBJ1-6; 9 positions match TRBD1. The CDR3 runs to 14 residues. Trimming took 4 bases from V and 6 from J; bases not matched to a gene: 1. Looked up from germline, CDR1 is SGHTA and CDR2 is FQGNSA. CDR3: CASSSGQGNSPLHF. The CDR3 DNA reads as TGTGCCAGCAGCTCGGGACAGGGTAATTCACCCCTCCACTTT.

This chain joins TRBV10-3 and TRBJ1-2; the match to TRBD1 covers 9 bases. The length of the CDR3 is 13 residues. Germline CDR1 and CDR2: ENHRY and SYGVKD. V trimming: 9 bases; J trimming: 7 bases; junction bases outside the gene matches: 9. The CDR3: CAIPGQGYGGYTF. Here the CDR3 DNA reads TGTGCCATACCGGGACAGGGTTATGGTGGCTACACCTTC.

The rearrangement links TRBV18 to TRBJ1-1; tentative D call: TRBD1 (6 bases). V shed 2 bases and J shed 4 bases, with 8 bases lying between them. The CDR3 loop spans 13 amino acids. Germline V gene data show CDR1 as KGHSH and CDR2 as LQKENI. The CDR3 nucleotides are TGTGCCAGCTCACCAGAAGGGGGCACTGAAGCTTTCTTT. This codes for CASSPEGGTEAFF.

The rearrangement joins TRBV27 to TRBJ2-5; 7 bases fit TRBD1. CDR3 length equals 15 residues. Germline trimming cut 5 bases from V and 5 bases from J; bases unmatched to any gene: 11. The germline V gene encodes CDR1 MNHEY and CDR2 SMNVEV (reference sequence). The CDR3 protein is CASSTTGRVKETQYF. The CDR3 DNA reads TGTGCCAGCAGTACGACAGGGAGAGTTAAGGAGACCCAGTACTTC.

The rearrangement links TRBV4-1 to TRBJ1-6; tentatively, D is TRBD1 (5 bases). The CDR3 has 15 amino acids. The germline V gene has CDR1 MGHRA and CDR2 YSYEKL. V lost 0 bases, J lost 6 bases, and 9 bases lay in between. The CDR3 loop is CASSQERQGNSPLHF. The CDR3 nucleotides are TGCGCCAGCAGCCAAGAACGGCAGGGTAATTCACCCCTCCACTTT.

The gene calls are TRBV27 and TRBJ2-1; the match to TRBD1 covers 9 bases. CDR3 length: 15 residues. Germline CDR1 and CDR2: MNHEY and SMNVEV (reference sequence). Trimming removed 2 bases from V and 3 bases from J; junction bases left unmatched: 2. CDR3 in amino acids: CASSLPGQGYNEQFF. Written as DNA, the CDR3 is TGTGCCAGCAGTTTACCGGGACAGGGCTACAATGAGCAGTTCTTC.

V gene TRBV28 combines with J gene TRBJ1-2, with D unclear. The CDR3 consists of 11 residues. Germline lookup yields CDR1 MDHEN and CDR2 SYDVKM. Trimming removed 8 bases at V and 4 bases at J, with 8 bases between. CDR3 sequence (DNA): TGTGCCAGCGGGCAGAGCTATGGCTACACCTTC. Translated, it gives CASGQSYGYTF.

The chain recombines TRBV4-1 with TRBJ1-2; 7 bases agree with TRBD1. Losses at the gene ends were 4 bases for V and 7 bases for J; bases not matched to a gene: 18. In germline, CDR1 is MGHRA, CDR2 YSYEKL. CDR3 size: 17 residues. The CDR3 loop is CASSRSPTGAQPLGYTF. CDR3 bases: TGCGCCAGCAGCCGTAGTCCTACAGGGGCCCAACCCCTTGGCTACACCTTC.

This chain joins TRBV30 and TRBJ1-2; 11 bases fit TRBD1. Germline assignment: CDR1 GTSNPN and CDR2 SVGIG (reference sequence). The CDR3 covers 15 residues. V trimming: 4 bases; J trimming: 4 bases; junction bases outside the gene matches: 8. The CDR3 region has the DNA TGTGCCTGGATCGGGGGGGGACAGGGGGGCTATGGCTACACCTTC. Protein sequence: CAWIGGGQGGYGYTF. The full variable domain, with the rest looked up from reference TRBV30 and TRBJ1-2, is SQTIHQWPATLVQPVGSPLSLECTVEGTSNPNLYWYRQAAGRGLQLLFYSVGIGQISSEVPQNLSASRPQDRQFILSSKKLLLSDSGFYLCAWIGGGQGGYGYTFGSGTRLTVV.

The gene calls are TRBV19 and TRBJ1-4; D remains ambiguous. This CDR3 is 16 amino acids long. V lost 7 bases to trimming and J lost 7 bases, with 22 bases between them. The germline gives CDR1 LNHDA, CDR2 SQIVND (reference sequence). The CDR3 protein is CASIAGHSTVGEKLFF. The CDR3 region has the DNA TGTGCCAGTATTGCGGGCCATTCAACGGTCGGTGAAAAACTGTTTTTT.

The chain couples TRBV10-2 to TRBJ2-2, with TRBD1 matching over 7 bases. Germline values: CDR1 WSHSY, CDR2 SAAADI. The CDR3 is 17 amino acids. The ends lost 0 bases at V and 1 base at J; junction bases unmatched: 5. DNA for the CDR3: TGCGCCAGCAGTGAGTCGGGACAGCGGATGAACACCGGGGAGCTGTTTTTT. Translating gives CASSESGQRMNTGELFF.

The chain employs TRBV27 and TRBJ2-7; 9 positions match TRBD1. The CDR3 is 16 residues long. After removal of 0 bases from V and 2 bases from J, the junction contained 5 bases not matched to a gene. Germline lookup yields CDR1 MNHEY and CDR2 SMNVEV (reference sequence). The chain's CDR3 is CASSLSGQGPPYEQYF. The CDR3 DNA reads TGTGCCAGCAGTTTATCGGGACAGGGCCCTCCCTACGAGCAGTACTTC.

The chain combines TRBV11-3 with TRBJ2-7; a possible D gene is TRBD2 (6 bases). This CDR3 spans 17 amino acids. Trimming stripped 1 base from V and 6 bases from J, with 22 bases between. CDR1 is SGHNT, CDR2 YENEEA, per germline. Written as DNA, the CDR3 is TGTGCCAGCAGCTTAGCTACCGGGGACTCCAGCGCCGGCGAGCAGTACTTC. Translating gives CASSLATGDSSAGEQYF. Combining the CDR3 with reference TRBV11-3 and TRBJ2-7 gives the whole variable domain EAGVVQSPRYKIIEKKQPVAFWCNPISGHNTLYWYLQNLGQGPELLIRYENEEAVDDSQLPKDRFSAERLKGVDSTLKIQPAELGDSAVYLCASSLATGDSSAGEQYFGPGTRLTVT.

The rearrangement uses TRBV7-9 and TRBJ1-4; 8 bases fit TRBD1. The CDR3 has 14 residues. Germline-derived CDR1 and CDR2 are SEHNR and FQNEAQ (reference sequence). After removal of 2 bases from V and 8 bases from J, the junction contained 4 bases not matched to a gene. The CDR3 DNA is TGTGCCAGCAGCTTACAGGGGGCTGGGGAAAAACTGTTTTTT. Encoded protein: CASSLQGAGEKLFF.

The chain couples TRBV7-3 to TRBJ2-1, with 10 bases that match TRBD2. The V gene's germline CDR1 is SGHTA and CDR2 FQGTGA. With 5 bases clipped from V and 7 bases from J, the junction kept 23 bases outside the gene matches. The CDR3 is made up of 20 amino acids. The CDR3 nucleotides are TGTGCCAGCAGCCTGGGACCTAGCGGGGGCCCCACCCGGATGGGTAATGAGCAGTTCTTC. Its translation: CASSLGPSGGPTRMGNEQFF.

This sequence joins TRBV19 and TRBJ2-5; 8 bases map to TRBD2. The CDR3 extends over 15 amino acids. With V trimmed by 4 bases and J by 5 bases, 9 bases remained unmatched. CDR1 and CDR2 from the germline V gene are LNHDA and SQIVND (reference sequence). CDR3 residues: CASSTGTSGGETQYF. CDR3 coding DNA: TGTGCCAGTAGTACCGGGACTAGTGGGGGGGAGACCCAGTACTTC.

The chain is built from TRBV2 and TRBJ1-5, with D maybe TRBD1 (5 bases). Per the germline V gene, CDR1 is SNHLY and CDR2 is FYNNEI. V gave up 7 bases and J gave up 1 base, with 14 bases separating them. The CDR3 length is 15 residues. CDR3 DNA sequence: TGTGCCAGCACCCTGTGGGGGGGGAGCAATCAGCCCCAGCATTTT. Amino acid sequence: CASTLWGGSNQPQHF.

The chain links TRBV4-3 to TRBJ2-3, with D maybe TRBD1 (7 bases). V was cut by 3 bases and J by 2 bases, with 15 bases left in between. The CDR3 covers 16 residues. CDR1 and CDR2 (germline): LGHNA, YSLEER. CDR3 protein: CASSHGRGALTDTQYF. Here the CDR3 DNA reads TGCGCCAGCAGCCACGGCAGGGGGGCCCTCACAGATACGCAGTATTTT.

V and J are TRBV28 and TRBJ2-7; TRBD1 matches 7 bases. Per the germline V gene, CDR1 is MDHEN and CDR2 is SYDVKM. The V gene end was trimmed by 1 base and the J gene end by 3 bases; junction bases not matched to a gene: 15. This CDR3 spans 18 amino acids. CDR3 DNA: TGTGCCAGCAGTTTATCGTTGGGACAGAGGGAACTACGCTACGAGCAGTACTTC. Translated, it gives CASSLSLGQRELRYEQYF.

This chain connects TRBV7-8 to TRBJ2-2; the match to TRBD1 covers 9 bases. CDR1 SGHVS and CDR2 FQNEAQ come from the germline V gene. This CDR3 has 15 amino acids. The V and J ends lost 5 bases and 5 bases, in that order; junction bases with no gene match: 6. The CDR3 DNA reads TGTGCCAGCAGCACCGGGACAGGGCCAACCGGGGAGCTGTTTTTT. Translation: CASSTGTGPTGELFF.

The chain combines TRBV7-2 with TRBJ2-7, with 7 positions matching TRBD2. The CDR3 covers 15 residues. With 1 base clipped from V and 2 bases from J, the junction kept 5 bases outside the gene matches. Germline-derived CDR1 and CDR2 are SGHTA and FQGNSA. The CDR3 DNA reads as TGTGCCAGCAGCTTAGGAGCTAGCGGAGCCTACGAGCAGTACTTC. It is translated as CASSLGASGAYEQYF.

CDR3 sequence reads: CASIQRLGSPTGYGYTF. Here the CDR3 DNA reads TGTGCCAGCATTCAAAGGCTAGGTTCTCCGACAGGCTATGGCTACACCTTC. The chain links TRBV28 to TRBJ1-2; weak D call: TRBD1 (6 bases). V dropped 7 bases and J dropped 4 bases, with 25 bases sitting between them. This CDR3 has 17 amino acids. Germline V CDR1 and CDR2: MDHEN, SYDVKM.

J is TRBJ1-6 and V is TRBV5-3, with 8 bases aligning to TRBD1. Being an ORF, TRBV5-3 has a function that is uncertain. Trimming cost V 0 bases and J 5 bases; bases outside gene matches: 1. CDR3 size: 15 residues. CDR3: CARSLGQGNNSPLHF. CDR3 in DNA: TGTGCCAGAAGCTTGGGACAGGGGAATAATTCACCCCTCCACTTT.

The rearrangement links TRBV29-1 to TRBJ2-2, with 7 bases fitting TRBD1. The trim removed 5 bases at V and 3 bases at J, leaving 9 bases unmatched. Germline loops: CDR1 SQVTM, CDR2 ANQGSEA. The CDR3 is 15 amino acids. The DNA of the CDR3 is TGCAGCGTTTCCCGGACAGGTGTCGACACCGGGGAGCTGTTTTTT. Translated, it gives CSVSRTGVDTGELFF.